This TCR beta chain was profiled in a study of T cell responses to AZD1222 COVID-19 vaccine. From germline, CDR1 is LNHDA and CDR2 SQIVND (reference sequence). The CDR3 contains 15 residues. The junction had 4 bases not matched to a gene; V was cut back by 1 base and J by 5 bases. The method was immunoSEQ multiplex PCR; TCRdb's version includes in-frame clones alone and lacks a portion of them. The data show 150,000 to 200,000 clones, around 94% seen once. This receptor was obtained from an adult who received the MenACWY meningococcal vaccine as a control. The chain joins TRBV19 to TRBJ2-1; 8 bases agree with TRBD2. The sequences come from peripheral blood, collected 28 days after the second dose of the MenACWY control vaccine. CDR3 sequence: CASSIVGRADNEQFF. CDR3 coding DNA: TGTGCCAGTAGTATAGTCGGGAGGGCCGACAATGAGCAGTTCTTC.